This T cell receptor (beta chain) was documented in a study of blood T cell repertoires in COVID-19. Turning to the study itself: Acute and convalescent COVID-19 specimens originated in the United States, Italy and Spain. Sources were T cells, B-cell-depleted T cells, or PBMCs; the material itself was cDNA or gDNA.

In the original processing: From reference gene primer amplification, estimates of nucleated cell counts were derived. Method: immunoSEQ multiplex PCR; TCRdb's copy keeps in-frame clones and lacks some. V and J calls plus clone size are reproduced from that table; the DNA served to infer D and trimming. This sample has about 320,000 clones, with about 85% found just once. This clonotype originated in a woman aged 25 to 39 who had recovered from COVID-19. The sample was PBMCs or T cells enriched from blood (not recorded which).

CDR3 sequence: CATRGRPGQPQHF. The DNA of the CDR3 is TGTGCCACCCGAGGGCGACCAGGCCAGCCCCAGCATTTT. V and J are TRBV19 and TRBJ1-5; no clear D. V lost 10 bases, J lost 7 bases, and 17 bases lay in between. Germline V lookup: CDR1 LNHDA, CDR2 SQIVND (reference sequence). CDR3 length: 13 residues.